This passage covers 4 T cell receptor beta chains from one sample sequenced in a study of cytomegalovirus exposure and HLA in healthy donors. The PCR had 60 Vbeta and 13 Jbeta primers. Clones were sequenced by immunoSEQ multiplex PCR, and TCRdb holds only the in-frame ones, with some missing. The sample yields about 180,000 clones, around 80% seen once. The sequencing sample was made of PBMCs. Every receptor here comes from a woman in her sixties or seventies in good health and CMV-seropositive.

The chain carries TRBV7-9 and TRBJ2-7; 10 nucleotides line up with TRBD2. Germline CDR1 reads SEHNR; CDR2 reads FQNEAQ (reference sequence). Germline trimming cut 4 bases from V and 1 base from J; bases unmatched to any gene: 7. CDR3 length equals 16 residues. CDR3 bases: TGTGCCAGCAGCTCCCCGGGACTAGCGCGTTCCTACGAGCAGTACTTC. Encoded protein: CASSSPGLARSYEQYF.

The chain is built from TRBV18 and TRBJ2-5; 7 bases are shared with TRBD1. Trimming cost V 4 bases and J 1 base; bases outside gene matches: 12. The germline V gene has CDR1 KGHSH and CDR2 LQKENI. The CDR3 runs 17 residues. The CDR3 region has the DNA TGTGCCAGCTCACTTTCATTCACGACAGGGCTCCAAGAGACCCAGTACTTC. Translating gives CASSLSFTTGLQETQYF.

As for this clone: At one of its ends the junction is not consistent with the germline gene, which may arise from a read error. Other DNA variants within this sample encode the same CDR3. The J gene is TRBJ1-4, the V gene TRBV30, with a weak D call TRBD1 (5 bases). The CDR3 consists of 15 residues. Germline CDR1 is GTSNPN and CDR2 is SVGIG (reference sequence). CDR3 sequence: CAWSPQGRANEKLFF. Written as DNA, the CDR3 is TGTGCCTGGAGTCCCCAAGGCAGGGCGAATGAAAAGCTGTTTTTT. Full variable domain (rest looked up from reference TRBV30 and TRBJ1-4): SQTIHQWPATLVQPVGSPLSLECTVEGTSNPNLYWYRQAAGRGLQLLFYSVGIGQISSEVPQNLSASRPQDRQFILSSKKLLLSDSGFYLCAWSPQGRANEKLFFGSGTQLSVL.

The chain recombines TRBV5-6 with TRBJ2-3; weak D call: TRBD1 (6 bases). This CDR3 is 14 amino acids long. V dropped 1 base and J dropped 6 bases, with 12 bases sitting between them. Germline-derived CDR1 and CDR2 are SGHDT and YYEEEE. CDR3 bases: TGTGCCAGCAGCTTGTATGGGCAGGGGGATACGCAGTATTTT. It encodes CASSLYGQGDTQYF. The variable domain in full, completed from reference TRBV5-6 and TRBJ2-3, reads DAGVTQSPTHLIKTRGQQVTLRCSPKSGHDTVSWYQQALGQGPQFIFQYYEEEERQRGNFPDRFSGHQFPNYSSELNVNALLLGDSALYLCASSLYGQGDTQYFGPGTRLTVL.